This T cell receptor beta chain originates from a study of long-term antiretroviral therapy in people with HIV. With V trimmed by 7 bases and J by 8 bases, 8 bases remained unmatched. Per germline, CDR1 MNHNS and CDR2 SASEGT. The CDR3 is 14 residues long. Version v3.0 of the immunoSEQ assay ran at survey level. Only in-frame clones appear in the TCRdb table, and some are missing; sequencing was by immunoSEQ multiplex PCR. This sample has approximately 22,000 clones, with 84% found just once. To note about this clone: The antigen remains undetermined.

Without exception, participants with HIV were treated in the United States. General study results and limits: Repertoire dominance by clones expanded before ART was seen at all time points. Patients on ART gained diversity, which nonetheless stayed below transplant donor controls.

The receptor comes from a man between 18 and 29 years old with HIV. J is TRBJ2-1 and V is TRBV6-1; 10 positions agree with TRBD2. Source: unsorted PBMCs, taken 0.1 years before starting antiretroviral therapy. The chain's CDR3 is CASTQRGGPHEQFF. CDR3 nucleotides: TGTGCCAGCACCCAGCGGGGGGGCCCCCATGAGCAGTTCTTC.